These 20 T cell receptor beta chains were all obtained from the same sample, sequenced in a study of blood T cell repertoires in COVID-19. The data were produced by immunoSEQ multiplex PCR, yet TCRdb's version contains in-frame clones alone and is incomplete. The sample records 65,000 or so clones, roughly nine tenths being singletons. Sequences were obtained from peripheral blood. The source of these receptors is a man aged 60-69 years with acute or convalescent COVID-19.

This chain connects TRBV2 to TRBJ1-5; the match to TRBD1 covers 8 bases. After removal of 4 bases from V and 7 bases from J, the junction contained 9 bases not matched to a gene. CDR1 is SNHLY and CDR2 is FYNNEI in the germline V gene. The CDR3 length is 15 residues. CDR3 nucleotides: TGTGCCAGCAGTGTTTGGCAGGGGGCGAACCAGCCCCAGCATTTT. Encoded protein: CASSVWQGANQPQHF.

The rearrangement uses TRBV3-1 (or the pseudogene TRBV3-2) and TRBJ2-3; D is unclear. CDR1 is LGHDT and CDR2 is YNNKEL in the germline V gene (reference sequence). V dropped 1 base and J dropped 1 base, with 9 bases sitting between them. The CDR3 loop spans 15 amino acids. CDR3 DNA sequence: TGTGCCAGCAGCCAAGGGTCGCGGCGCACAGATACGCAGTATTTT. Protein product: CASSQGSRRTDTQYF.

The V and J genes are TRBV30 and TRBJ1-2, with D possibly TRBD1 on 6 matching bases. The CDR3 sequence is 13 residues long. With 2 bases removed from V and 0 bases from J, the gap between germline ends came to 7 bases. CDR1 GTSNPN and CDR2 SVGIG come from the germline V gene (reference sequence). The DNA of the CDR3 is TGTGCCTGGAGTACAGGGACTAACTATGGCTACACCTTC. Encoded protein: CAWSTGTNYGYTF.

This clone has a single count. The gene calls are TRBV11-2 and TRBJ1-6, with TRBD1 matching 7 bases. The CDR3 covers 17 residues. The V gene end was trimmed by 5 bases and the J gene end by 8 bases; junction bases not matched to a gene: 15. Germline CDR1 and CDR2: SGHAT and FQNNGV. CDR3 bases: TGTGCCAGCAGCCATAACCCTCGACAGGGAGGAGATTCACCCCTCCACTTT. This encodes CASSHNPRQGGDSPLHF.

The V and J genes are TRBV14 and TRBJ2-1; 7 nucleotides match TRBD1. Per germline, CDR1 SGHDN and CDR2 FVKESK. The CDR3 has 19 residues. Losses at the gene ends were 4 bases for V and 7 bases for J; bases not matched to a gene: 22. CDR3 region: CASSPRGLVPDRPVNEQFF. In DNA, the CDR3 is TGTGCCAGCAGCCCGAGGGGGCTAGTCCCGGATCGGCCAGTTAATGAGCAGTTCTTC.

CDR3 sequence: CASSSPRAGGYNEQFF. Here the CDR3 DNA reads TGTGCCAGCAGCTCGCCCCGAGCGGGGGGTTACAATGAGCAGTTCTTC. V is TRBV11-2 and J is TRBJ2-1, with 9 bases fitting TRBD2. V shed 4 bases and J 4 bases; nucleotides not matched to a gene: 8. Germline V lookup: CDR1 SGHAT, CDR2 FQNNGV. The CDR3 runs to 16 residues.

The CDR3 sequence: CASSGLVAGFTGELFF. The CDR3 coding sequence is TGTGCCAGCAGTGGCCTTGTAGCGGGGTTTACCGGGGAGCTGTTTTTT. The chain carries TRBV2 and TRBJ2-2, with TRBD2 matching over 8 bases. J was trimmed by 5 bases and V by 4 bases; bases with no gene match: 9. CDR3 length equals 16 residues. Germline V CDR1 and CDR2: SNHLY, FYNNEI. The variable domain in full, with the rest retrieved from reference TRBV2 and TRBJ2-2, is EPEVTQTPSHQVTQMGQEVILRCVPISNHLYFYWYRQILGQKVEFLVSFYNNEISEKSEIFDDQFSVERPDGSNFTLKIRSTKLEDSAMYFCASSGLVAGFTGELFFGEGSRLTVL.

This chain links TRBV30 with TRBJ2-1; TRBD2 matches 12 bases. Germline V CDR1 and CDR2: GTSNPN, SVGIG (reference sequence). This CDR3 is built from 18 residues. The V and J ends lost 3 bases and 6 bases, in that order; junction bases with no gene match: 15. The CDR3 loop is CAWRNFLAGGPFGNEQFF. Written as DNA, the CDR3 is TGTGCCTGGAGGAACTTCCTAGCGGGGGGGCCGTTTGGCAATGAGCAGTTCTTC.

This clone was found once. This chain connects TRBV2 to TRBJ1-1; D is possibly TRBD1 (5 bases). Trimming stripped 10 bases from V and 1 base from J, with 16 bases between. Germline CDR1 SNHLY, CDR2 FYNNEI. CDR3 size: 14 residues. Here the CDR3 reads CATCILGRNTEAFF. CDR3 bases: TGTGCCACCTGCATTCTGGGGCGGAACACTGAAGCTTTCTTT.

The V and J genes are TRBV29-1 and TRBJ1-1; tentative D call: TRBD1 (5 bases). The CDR3 totals 16 residues. Germline V gene sequence: CDR1 SQVTM, CDR2 ANQGSEA. Trimming left V 4 bases short and J 6 bases short, with 24 bases between. CDR3 nucleotides: TGCAGCGTTGTGAACCGTAACAGGTCGCCCCGTTCTGAAGCTTTCTTT. Protein sequence: CSVVNRNRSPRSEAFF.

V usage is TRBV7-9 and J usage is TRBJ1-1; 12 nucleotides align to TRBD1. The ends lost 5 bases at V and 0 bases at J; junction bases unmatched: 28. Per germline, CDR1 SEHNR and CDR2 FQNEAQ (reference sequence). The CDR3 covers 24 residues. CDR3 DNA: TGTGCCAGCAGCAGCCGGGACAGGGGGCGGGCGGAGGGAGTCGTTCCTTTCATGAACACTGAAGCTTTCTTT. Translating gives CASSSRDRGRAEGVVPFMNTEAFF.

This clone has a single count. The rearrangement uses TRBV6-4 and TRBJ1-5, with no clear D. This CDR3 has 13 residues. Trimming took off 6 bases at V and 3 bases at J, with 9 bases between the two ends. CDR1 and CDR2 from the germline V gene are MRHNA and SNTAGT. The CDR3 is CASRAQDNQPQHF. The CDR3 nucleotides are TGTGCCAGCAGAGCCCAGGACAATCAGCCCCAGCATTTT.

This chain joins TRBV3-1 (or the pseudogene TRBV3-2) and TRBJ2-2; D unclear. CDR1 is LGHDT, CDR2 YNNKEL, per germline (reference sequence). The germline V and J ends were trimmed by 7 bases and 7 bases, with 10 bases remaining between them. The CDR3 totals 12 residues. CDR3 sequence reads: CASTLSHGELFF. CDR3 nucleotide sequence: TGTGCCAGCACCCTTAGTCACGGGGAGCTGTTTTTT.

The rearrangement links TRBV7-9 to TRBJ2-3, with 10 bases lining up with TRBD1. Unmatched junction bases numbered 6, after V lost 3 bases and J lost 6 bases. CDR1 is SEHNR and CDR2 is FQNEAQ in the germline V gene (reference sequence). The CDR3 has 15 amino acids. The CDR3 here is CASSFRDRGSDTQYF. In nucleotides, the CDR3 is TGTGCCAGCAGCTTCCGGGACAGGGGATCGGATACGCAGTATTTT.

The chain links TRBV7-2 to TRBJ2-3; 7 bases fit TRBD1. Germline CDR1 is SGHTA and CDR2 is FQGNSA. The V gene end was trimmed by 6 bases and the J gene end by 6 bases; junction bases not matched to a gene: 6. The CDR3 covers 13 residues. This CDR3 reads CASSYRGGDTQYF. CDR3 bases: TGTGCCAGCAGTTACAGGGGTGGCGATACGCAGTATTTT.

The J gene is TRBJ1-3, the V gene TRBV6-5, with 8 bases aligning to TRBD1. The V gene's germline CDR1 is MNHEY and CDR2 SVGAGI. With V trimmed by 6 bases and J by 0 bases, 4 bases remained unmatched. The CDR3 contains 15 residues. CDR3 coding DNA: TGTGCCAGCAGCATCACAGGGGGCTCTGGAAACACCATATATTTT. This encodes CASSITGGSGNTIYF.

The chain couples TRBV10-1 to TRBJ2-1, with TRBD2 matching over 7 bases. The CDR3 has 15 residues. The germline CDR1 and CDR2 sequences are WNHNN and SYGVQD (reference sequence). V gave up 6 bases and J gave up 2 bases; unmatched junction bases: 7. CDR3 nucleotides: TGCGCCAGCAGCCCCGTTGCGGGGGCCTACAATGAGCAGTTCTTC. Translating gives CASSPVAGAYNEQFF.

The rearrangement joins TRBV12-5 to TRBJ2-7; 8 positions match TRBD2. Germline assignment: CDR1 LGHNT and CDR2 FRNRAP. CDR3 length: 14 amino acids. Trimming cost V 6 bases and J 6 bases; bases outside gene matches: 10. CDR3 sequence: CASGPGGDRGEQYF. In nucleotides, the CDR3 is TGTGCTAGTGGCCCGGGGGGGGACCGGGGCGAGCAGTACTTC.

The chain joins TRBV18 to TRBJ1-6, with 9 bases aligning to TRBD1. Unmatched junction bases numbered 7, after V lost 3 bases and J lost 10 bases. This CDR3 region has 15 residues. Germline loops: CDR1 KGHSH, CDR2 LQKENI. This CDR3 reads CASSPWGQGDSPLHF. The CDR3 nucleotides are TGTGCCAGCTCACCGTGGGGACAGGGAGACTCACCCCTCCACTTT.

This chain connects TRBV18 to TRBJ2-1, with 10 bases aligning to TRBD2. Germline CDR1 KGHSH, CDR2 LQKENI. V gave up 4 bases and J gave up 0 bases; unmatched junction bases: 3. The CDR3 extends over 16 amino acids. CDR3 in amino acids: CASSLSSGSSYNEQFF. Here the CDR3 DNA reads TGTGCCAGCTCACTTTCTAGCGGGAGCTCCTACAATGAGCAGTTCTTC.